These 29 T cell receptor beta chains originate from one sample sequenced in a study of early T cells in non-severe SARS-CoV-2 infection. TCRdb independently ran MiXCR on the 5' RACE reads; one entry per CDR3 protein. The table has more than 95,000 distinct CDR3 sequences, about 15% seen once. The specimen was whole blood. The receptors originated from an adult who was a healthcare worker with PCR-confirmed SARS-CoV-2 infection or an uninfected control (not recorded which).

This chain links TRBV14 with TRBJ2-6; no reliable D call. Trimming pared 0 bases from V and 0 bases from J, leaving 9 bases between. The germline V gene has CDR1 SGHDN and CDR2 FVKESK. This CDR3 is built from 17 residues. The CDR3 protein is CASSQDADSSGANVLTF. The CDR3 nucleotides read TGTGCCAGCAGCCAAGACGCTGACTCCTCTGGGGCCAACGTCCTGACTTTC.

With respect to this clonotype: A single base separates this from a much larger clone, so it may be a read error. The CDR3 DNA reads as TGTGCCAGCGGCTTACCGGGGGCCACCTACAATGAGCAGTTCTTC. Translation: CASGLPGATYNEQFF. The chain is built from TRBV7-9 and TRBJ2-1; D tentatively fits TRBD1 or TRBD2 (6 bases each). The CDR3 spans 15 residues. The germline V gene encodes CDR1 SEHNR and CDR2 FQNEAQ (reference sequence).

This clonotype has a handful of counts. The chain joins TRBV19 to TRBJ2-1; 10 nucleotides match TRBD2. The CDR3 consists of 16 residues. Per the germline V gene, CDR1 is LNHDA and CDR2 is SQIVND (reference sequence). V was pared by 4 bases and J by 3 bases, with 6 bases of the junction left unmatched. The CDR3 sequence: CASSTLAGGLYNEQFF. The CDR3 DNA sequence: TGTGCCAGTAGTACGTTAGCGGGGGGCCTCTACAATGAGCAGTTCTTC.

The chain employs TRBV7-6 and TRBJ2-5; a weak D match, TRBD1 (6 bases). In germline, CDR1 is SGHVS, CDR2 FNYEAQ. V was clipped by 5 bases and J by 5 bases, with 15 bases between them. The CDR3 loop spans 14 amino acids. The CDR3 loop reads CASSPPYGGETQYF. CDR3 coding DNA: TGTGCCAGCAGCCCCCCGTATGGGGGCGAGACCCAGTACTTC.

Many counts were recorded for this clonotype. This chain joins TRBV19 and TRBJ1-1; D is unclear. CDR3 length: 13 residues. V dropped 4 bases and J dropped 4 bases, with 10 bases sitting between them. CDR1 LNHDA and CDR2 SQIVND come from the germline V gene (reference sequence). CDR3 region: CASSTSPRTEAFF. CDR3 bases: TGTGCCAGTAGTACGTCTCCCCGCACTGAAGCTTTCTTT.

This clonotype was found a few times. DNA of the CDR3: TGTGCCAGCAGCTTAGGTCGGGGGGCCAACACCGGGGAGCTGTTTTTT. As protein: CASSLGRGANTGELFF. J is TRBJ2-2 and V is TRBV11-2, with D possibly TRBD2 on 7 matching bases. Germline V gene sequence: CDR1 SGHAT, CDR2 FQNNGV. V shed 1 base and J shed 2 bases, with 11 bases lying between them. The CDR3 totals 16 residues. The full variable domain, its missing parts supplied by reference TRBV11-2 and TRBJ2-2, is EAGVAQSPRYKIIEKRQSVAFWCNPISGHATLYWYQQILGQGPKLLIQFQNNGVVDDSQLPKDRFSAERLKGVDSTLKIQPAKLEDSAVYLCASSLGRGANTGELFFGEGSRLTVL.

This clonotype showed up many times. This sequence joins TRBV14 and TRBJ2-3; the D is unclear. The CDR3 covers 13 residues. V was cut by 0 bases and J by 2 bases, with 3 bases left in between. CDR1 is SGHDN, CDR2 FVKESK, per germline. CDR3 sequence reads: CASSQDHTDTQYF. CDR3 sequence (DNA): TGTGCCAGCAGCCAAGACCACACAGATACGCAGTATTTT. The full variable domain, completed using reference TRBV14 and TRBJ2-3, is EAGVTQFPSHSVIEKGQTVTLRCDPISGHDNLYWYRRVMGKEIKFLLHFVKESKQDESGMPNNRFLAERTGGTYSTLKVQPAELEDSGVYFCASSQDHTDTQYFGPGTRLTVL.

This chain links TRBV15 with TRBJ1-4; D may be TRBD1 (5 bases). Trimming shortened V by 5 bases and J by 7 bases, and 14 bases separated the two germline ends. The CDR3 has 14 amino acids. Germline CDR1 LNHNV, CDR2 YYDKDF (reference sequence). The CDR3 here is CATSGLRGTEKLFF. CDR3 bases: TGTGCCACCAGCGGGTTGCGGGGGACTGAAAAACTGTTTTTT.

The chain employs TRBV5-4 and TRBJ2-1; no reliable D call. V dropped 0 bases and J dropped 5 bases, with 6 bases sitting between them. CDR3 length: 13 amino acids. CDR1 is SGHNT, CDR2 YYREEE, per germline (reference sequence). The CDR3: CASSLDVHNEQFF. In DNA, the CDR3 is TGTGCCAGCAGCTTGGATGTCCACAATGAGCAGTTCTTC.

V usage is TRBV20-1 and J usage is TRBJ2-3; unclear D gene. The CDR3 is made up of 14 amino acids. Trimming stripped 4 bases from V and 4 bases from J, with 15 bases between. Per germline, CDR1 DFQATT and CDR2 SNEGSKA (reference sequence). CDR3 region: CSANEPVGPDTQYF. The CDR3 DNA sequence: TGCAGTGCTAACGAGCCTGTCGGGCCAGATACGCAGTATTTT.

The rearrangement links TRBV11-2 to TRBJ2-7; TRBD2 might be the D (5 bases). From germline, CDR1 is SGHAT and CDR2 FQNNGV. Trimming shortened V by 3 bases and J by 1 base, and 13 bases separated the two germline ends. The CDR3 is 15 residues long. The CDR3 sequence is CASSFSSTGSYEQYF. The CDR3 DNA sequence: TGTGCCAGCAGCTTCTCCTCGACGGGATCCTACGAGCAGTACTTC.

A few counts support this clonotype. The V gene is TRBV18, the J gene TRBJ2-2, with D perhaps matching TRBD1 (5 bases). CDR3 length equals 17 residues. V lost 1 base and J 4 bases, leaving 16 bases between the germline ends. Germline assignment: CDR1 KGHSH and CDR2 LQKENI. In DNA form, the CDR3 reads TGTGCCAGCTCACCACTCGACAGTAGGGTCGGCACCGGGGAGCTGTTTTTT. This encodes CASSPLDSRVGTGELFF. The variable domain in full, completed from reference TRBV18 and TRBJ2-2, reads NAGVMQNPRHLVRRRGQEARLRCSPMKGHSHVYWYRQLPEEGLKFMVYLQKENIIDESGMPKERFSAEFPKEGPSILRIQQVVRGDSAAYFCASSPLDSRVGTGELFFGEGSRLTVL.

DNA for the CDR3: TGTGCCAGTAGTTCTTCACCGGGACTTCCTACCCAGTACTTC. It specifies CASSSSPGLPTQYF. The chain combines TRBV19 with TRBJ2-5; tentatively, D is TRBD2 (6 bases). This CDR3 contains 14 residues. The V end was cut by 5 bases, the J end by 8 bases, with 18 bases between. CDR1 is LNHDA, CDR2 SQIVND, per germline (reference sequence).

The V call is TRBV7-9, the J call TRBJ1-1; no clear D. V dropped 7 bases and J dropped 4 bases, with 4 bases sitting between them. This CDR3 contains 10 residues. From germline, CDR1 is SEHNR and CDR2 FQNEAQ (reference sequence). The CDR3 DNA reads TGTGCCAGCACCAGCACTGAAGCTTTCTTT. Amino acids: CASTSTEAFF.

The rearrangement uses TRBV29-1 and TRBJ1-2; D is uncertain. The germline gives CDR1 SQVTM, CDR2 ANQGSEA. This CDR3 is 13 amino acids long. V was trimmed by 4 bases and J by 3 bases, leaving 12 bases between them. CDR3 coding DNA: TGCAGCGTTGGGGCCGGGAATCACTATGGCTACACCTTC. This translates into CSVGAGNHYGYTF.

J is TRBJ2-7 and V is TRBV3-1, with D uncertain. The CDR3 runs to 13 residues. Germline lookup yields CDR1 LGHDT and CDR2 YNNKEL (reference sequence). V gave up 2 bases and J gave up 5 bases, with 10 bases separating them. The CDR3 protein is CASSQKGSDEQYF. The CDR3 region has the DNA TGTGCCAGCAGCCAAAAAGGATCGGACGAGCAGTACTTC.

The chain combines TRBV5-1 with TRBJ2-2, with TRBD2 identical over 8 bases. The V and J ends lost 4 bases and 6 bases, in that order; junction bases with no gene match: 5. CDR3 length: 14 amino acids. CDR1 and CDR2 from the germline V gene are SGHRS and YFSETQ. The DNA of the CDR3 is TGCGCCAGCAGCCCGGGGGGGGACGCCGGGGAGCTGTTTTTT. It encodes CASSPGGDAGELFF.

The CDR3 region is CASSPQTSAGELFF. The CDR3 DNA is TGCGCCAGCAGCCCCCAAACTAGCGCCGGGGAGCTGTTTTTT. This chain uses TRBV5-1 with TRBJ2-2; 7 bases are shared with TRBD2. The CDR3 runs 14 residues. From germline, CDR1 is SGHRS and CDR2 YFSETQ. The V gene end was trimmed by 4 bases and the J gene end by 6 bases; junction bases not matched to a gene: 6.

The chain recombines TRBV2 with TRBJ1-3, with D perhaps TRBD1 (5 bases). V was clipped by 6 bases and J by 0 bases, with 9 bases between them. The length of the CDR3 is 14 residues. The germline CDR1 and CDR2 sequences are SNHLY and FYNNEI. DNA of the CDR3: TGTGCCAGCAGGAGACAGAGCTCTGGAAACACCATATATTTT. The encoded protein is CASRRQSSGNTIYF. Full variable domain (missing parts from reference TRBV2 and TRBJ1-3): EPEVTQTPSHQVTQMGQEVILRCVPISNHLYFYWYRQILGQKVEFLVSFYNNEISEKSEIFDDQFSVERPDGSNFTLKIRSTKLEDSAMYFCASRRQSSGNTIYFGEGSWLTVV.

This clonotype appeared many times. This chain uses TRBV7-9 with TRBJ2-1; unclear D gene. Germline loops: CDR1 SEHNR, CDR2 FQNEAQ (reference sequence). The V and J ends lost 7 bases and 6 bases respectively, with 22 bases between them. The CDR3 sequence is 16 residues long. Here the CDR3 reads CASTSRYRGDSNEQFF. Written as DNA, the CDR3 is TGTGCCAGCACCTCGAGATACCGAGGAGATAGCAATGAGCAGTTCTTC.

Only a few counts were recorded for this clonotype. Sequence at one end of the junction differs from germline and may be a read error. This sequence joins TRBV7-9 and TRBJ2-1, with TRBD1 matching over 8 bases. Germline CDR1 and CDR2: SEHNR and FQNEAQ (reference sequence). This CDR3 region has 15 residues. The CDR3 DNA reads TGTGCCAGCAGCCCGGGACAGGTCTTTCTGAATGGGCAGTTCTTC. It is translated as CASSPGQVFLNGQFF.

This clonotype showed up many times. The chain couples TRBV30 to TRBJ2-7, with D perhaps given as TRBD1 or TRBD2 (5 bases each). This CDR3 region has 15 residues. Trimming took off 4 bases at V and 0 bases at J, with 16 bases between the two ends. Germline V gene data show CDR1 as GTSNPN and CDR2 as SVGIG (reference sequence). This CDR3 is CAWNIGTRPSYEQYF. The DNA of the CDR3 is TGTGCCTGGAATATCGGGACCCGGCCCTCCTACGAGCAGTACTTC.

This clonotype was picked up a small number of times. The chain joins TRBV4-1 to TRBJ1-2; possible D gene TRBD1, 6 bases. Per germline, CDR1 MGHRA and CDR2 YSYEKL. The CDR3 runs to 15 residues. Deletions cut 3 bases from V and 2 bases from J, with 13 bases between. The CDR3 region has the DNA TGCGCCAGCAGCCAGCCTGTAAGGGGGAACTATGGCTACACCTTC. It yields the protein CASSQPVRGNYGYTF.

This clonotype was seen many times. For the CDR3, the DNA is TGCAGTGCCGGGGACTCTGGGGCCAACGTCCTGACTTTC. Its translation: CSAGDSGANVLTF. This chain joins TRBV20-1 and TRBJ2-6, with D possibly being TRBD2 (5 bases). CDR3 length: 13 residues. Germline CDR1 is DFQATT and CDR2 is SNEGSKA (reference sequence). V was cut by 6 bases and J by 0 bases, with 6 bases left in between.

A few counts support this clonotype. The chain links TRBV5-4 to TRBJ2-7; D unresolved. V was clipped by 0 bases and J by 2 bases, with 6 bases between them. This CDR3 is built from 13 residues. The germline gives CDR1 SGHNT, CDR2 YYREEE (reference sequence). This CDR3 reads CASSLDGAYEQYF. DNA for the CDR3: TGTGCCAGCAGCTTGGACGGAGCCTACGAGCAGTACTTC.

This clonotype was counted only a few times. The rearrangement links TRBV9 to TRBJ1-2; D uncertain. The CDR3 has 16 residues. The germline V and J ends were trimmed by 0 bases and 6 bases, with 18 bases remaining between them. Per germline, CDR1 SGDLS and CDR2 YYNGEE. The CDR3 coding sequence is TGTGCCAGCAGCGTAGATGTGTGGGATAAGTCGGATGGCTACACCTTC. Translating it yields CASSVDVWDKSDGYTF.

This clonotype was detected only a few times. The V and J genes are TRBV5-1 and TRBJ2-2, with 8 nucleotides matching TRBD1. The CDR3 contains 14 residues. CDR1 and CDR2 (germline): SGHRS, YFSETQ. The V gene end was trimmed by 4 bases and the J gene end by 7 bases; junction bases not matched to a gene: 6. CDR3 in amino acids: CASSAGGAVGELFF. CDR3 in DNA: TGCGCCAGCAGCGCAGGGGGCGCGGTCGGGGAGCTGTTTTTT.

This sequence joins TRBV7-9 and TRBJ1-1; 11 nucleotides line up with TRBD1. The V gene end was trimmed by 5 bases and the J gene end by 4 bases; junction bases not matched to a gene: 9. The CDR3 has 16 residues. Germline CDR1 and CDR2: SEHNR and FQNEAQ (reference sequence). CDR3 protein: CASSTTWDRGGTEAFF. The CDR3 DNA follows: TGTGCCAGCAGCACCACGTGGGACAGGGGGGGCACTGAAGCTTTCTTT.

CDR3 bases: TGCAGTGCCAACGGGGGGGTCGATGAGCAGTTCTTC. It is translated as CSANGGVDEQFF. This chain links TRBV20-1 with TRBJ2-1; 8 bases map to TRBD2. CDR1 is DFQATT, CDR2 SNEGSKA, per germline (reference sequence). The CDR3 runs 12 residues. With V trimmed by 6 bases and J by 8 bases, 6 bases remained unmatched.